Presented here are 4 T cell receptor beta chains from one specimen sequenced in a study of blood T cell repertoires in COVID-19. The table came from immunoSEQ multiplex PCR; TCRdb's copy has only in-frame clones and leaves some out. The sample holds about 150,000 clones, approximately 86% seen once. Sequences were obtained from peripheral blood. All receptors derive from a man aged 70 or older with acute or convalescent COVID-19.

This clone came up a few times. The gene calls are TRBV2 and TRBJ1-5, with D tentatively TRBD1 (6 bases). Per the germline V gene, CDR1 is SNHLY and CDR2 is FYNNEI. The V and J ends lost 5 bases and 0 bases respectively, with 14 bases between them. The CDR3 is made up of 16 amino acids. The CDR3 is CASSPRGRGSNQPQHF. CDR3 DNA: TGTGCCAGCAGTCCTAGGGGGAGGGGTAGCAATCAGCCCCAGCATTTT.

The chain combines TRBV28 with TRBJ1-1; D unclear. V was clipped by 5 bases and J by 10 bases, with 17 bases between them. CDR1 and CDR2 (germline): MDHEN, SYDVKM. The CDR3 sequence is 13 residues long. The DNA for the CDR3 is TGTGCCAGCAGTCCGACGGATCCCCGGGGAGCTTTCTTT. Its protein is CASSPTDPRGAFF.

CDR3: CASSFGRGSYNEQFF. Written as DNA, the CDR3 is TGTGCCAGCAGCTTCGGACGGGGCTCCTACAATGAGCAGTTCTTC. The J gene is TRBJ2-1, the V gene TRBV5-4, with D maybe TRBD2 (5 bases). The CDR3 is made up of 15 amino acids. Trimming pared 2 bases from V and 0 bases from J, leaving 9 bases between. Per the germline V gene, CDR1 is SGHNT and CDR2 is YYREEE (reference sequence).

As to this clone: The sample carries other DNA sequences with the same CDR3. This chain joins TRBV20-1 and TRBJ2-3; no definite D call. CDR1 and CDR2 from the germline V gene are DFQATT and SNEGSKA (reference sequence). V was pared by 1 base and J by 5 bases, with 4 bases between. The CDR3 covers 11 residues. This chain's CDR3 is CSARGGDTQYF. Here the CDR3 DNA reads TGCAGTGCTAGAGGAGGAGATACGCAGTATTTT.